This T cell receptor (beta chain) was found in a study of CD8+ T cells in alopecia areata. Study-wide context: Tofacitinib dosing lasted 6 to 18 months, which was then followed by 6 months off drug.

In the case of this clone: Antigen unknown.

Reverse transcription of extracted RNA yielded cDNA, which provided the sequencing template. Some clones are missing from TCRdb's copy, which holds only in-frame ones; the method was immunoSEQ multiplex PCR. The repertoire consists of 150,000 or so clones, with 87% occurring once and the leading ten covering about 14%. The junction had 6 bases not matched to a gene; V was cut back by 4 bases and J by 4 bases. The CDR3 consists of 14 residues. In germline, CDR1 is MNHEY, CDR2 SMNVEV (reference sequence). Study observations and caveats: Scalp lesions, especially in alopecia totalis/universalis, had higher clonality than normal scalp.

Cell sorting on a FACSAria was used to separate CD4+ and CD8+ T cells from the PBMCs. The rearrangement uses TRBV27 and TRBJ1-1, with 7 bases lining up with TRBD1. The starting material was CD8+ T cells sorted from blood, obtained at week 0. This receptor was identified in a human donor with alopecia areata. CDR3 nucleotide sequence: TGTGCCAGCAGTTCAGGGGGACGGGGCACTGAAGCTTTCTTT. It specifies CASSSGGRGTEAFF.